This passage covers 8 T cell receptor beta chains from one sample sequenced in a study of T cell clonotyping in hematopoietic cell transplantation. The method was immunoSEQ multiplex PCR; TCRdb's version includes in-frame clones alone and lacks a portion of them. The data show 9,000 or so clones, 60% to 80% seen once. The sample consisted of peripheral blood mononuclear cells, taken 180 days after allogeneic stem cell transplant. The receptors come from a female patient aged 45-65 years who had an allogeneic stem cell transplant from a related donor, so the T cells may come from the graft donor. Some clones in this sample may be carry-over from other donors' samples.

The chain carries TRBV2 and TRBJ1-1; 11 positions agree with TRBD1. The J segment lost 0 bases and the V segment lost 10 bases, leaving 10 bases of the junction unmatched. The CDR3 totals 16 residues. Germline lookup yields CDR1 SNHLY and CDR2 FYNNEI. As DNA, the CDR3 is TGTGCCACCGACTGGGACAGGGGGTTTGTGAACACTGAAGCTTTCTTT. This codes for CATDWDRGFVNTEAFF. Full variable domain (missing parts from reference TRBV2 and TRBJ1-1): EPEVTQTPSHQVTQMGQEVILRCVPISNHLYFYWYRQILGQKVEFLVSFYNNEISEKSEIFDDQFSVERPDGSNFTLKIRSTKLEDSAMYFCATDWDRGFVNTEAFFGQGTRLTVV.

The genes are TRBV7-2 and TRBJ2-3, with unresolved D. Deletions cut 4 bases from V and 1 base from J, with 9 bases between. CDR3 size: 14 residues. Germline loops: CDR1 SGHTA, CDR2 FQGNSA. CDR3 residues: CASSSTRGTDTQYF. The DNA for the CDR3 is TGTGCCAGCAGCTCGACACGGGGCACAGATACGCAGTATTTT.

This chain links TRBV29-1 with TRBJ2-7; TRBD2 agrees at 7 bases. This CDR3 contains 13 residues. Germline V gene sequence: CDR1 SQVTM, CDR2 ANQGSEA. The V gene end was trimmed by 5 bases and the J gene end by 6 bases; junction bases not matched to a gene: 10. The CDR3 bases are TGCAGCGTTCGGGCGGCGGGGGACGGCGAGCAGTACTTC. This translates into CSVRAAGDGEQYF.

J is TRBJ1-2 and V is TRBV29-1; TRBD1 matches at 7 bases. The germline V gene has CDR1 SQVTM and CDR2 ANQGSEA. V gave up 3 bases and J gave up 4 bases; unmatched junction bases: 8. The CDR3 contains 14 residues. CDR3 nucleotide sequence: TGCAGCGTTGAGGGGGGACAGTACGTCTATGGCTACACCTTC. Its protein is CSVEGGQYVYGYTF.

The rearrangement joins TRBV6-5 to TRBJ1-2; D gene ambiguous. V was cut by 1 base and J by 4 bases, with 7 bases left in between. The CDR3 has 13 amino acids. Germline V gene sequence: CDR1 MNHEY, CDR2 SVGAGI. The CDR3 region is CASSYYRSYGYTF. Written as DNA, the CDR3 is TGTGCCAGCAGTTACTATCGGTCCTATGGCTACACCTTC.

The genes are TRBV18 and TRBJ1-6, with unresolved D. CDR3 length equals 14 residues. CDR1 is KGHSH and CDR2 is LQKENI in the germline V gene. The ends were cut back, 3 bases at V and 8 bases at J, with 11 bases in the middle. DNA of the CDR3: TGTGCCAGCTCACCGGGCTACAGAGATTCACCCCTCCACTTT. Amino acid sequence: CASSPGYRDSPLHF.

This chain uses TRBV19 with TRBJ1-2; no reliable D call. The CDR3 has 19 amino acids. Germline CDR1 is LNHDA and CDR2 is SQIVND (reference sequence). The V end lost 5 bases, the J end lost 4 bases, and 29 bases lay between the germline ends. The CDR3 sequence: CASSGAGWAPEIGFYGYTF. CDR3 coding DNA: TGTGCCAGTAGTGGTGCGGGCTGGGCCCCCGAAATTGGTTTCTATGGCTACACCTTC.

The chain is built from TRBV29-1 and TRBJ1-2, with 7 bases lining up with TRBD1. The CDR3 loop spans 13 amino acids. Germline-derived CDR1 and CDR2 are SQVTM and ANQGSEA. Trimming took 4 bases from V and 1 from J; bases not matched to a gene: 3. The CDR3 region is CSVGDSINYGYTF. CDR3 DNA: TGCAGCGTTGGGGACAGCATTAACTATGGCTACACCTTC.